Shown below are 18 T cell receptor beta chains from a single sample sequenced in a study of blood T cell repertoires in COVID-19. TCRdb keeps only in-frame clones here, not all; method: immunoSEQ multiplex PCR. The data hold more than 300,000 clones, with approximately 90% observed a single time. The sample taken for sequencing was PBMCs or T cells enriched from blood (not recorded which). The receptors come from a young woman who had recovered from COVID-19.

The chain links TRBV19 to TRBJ2-1; D might be TRBD1 (5 bases). Germline CDR1 is LNHDA and CDR2 is SQIVND (reference sequence). There are 17 residues in the CDR3. Between the trimmed V and J ends, which lost 7 bases and 0 bases, there was a span of 19 bases. In nucleotides, the CDR3 is TGTGCCAGTAAAAGTGCCCCAGGGTCGGGCTCCTACAATGAGCAGTTCTTC. Translation: CASKSAPGSGSYNEQFF.

The chain has TRBV4-2 and TRBJ2-7; 9 bases fit TRBD1. The CDR3 length is 15 residues. In germline, CDR1 is LGHNA, CDR2 YNFKEQ. Trimming cost V 0 bases and J 5 bases; bases outside gene matches: 5. CDR3 protein: CASSQETGGIDEQYF. The CDR3 DNA is TGTGCCAGCAGCCAAGAAACAGGGGGCATCGACGAGCAGTACTTC.

CDR3 amino acids: CASTVAVRGTGELFF. CDR3 coding DNA: TGTGCCAGTACTGTAGCGGTGAGAGGGACCGGGGAGCTGTTTTTT. This rearrangement joins TRBV19 to TRBJ2-2; possible D gene TRBD2, 6 bases. V was pared by 7 bases and J by 5 bases, with 17 bases between. Germline assignment: CDR1 LNHDA and CDR2 SQIVND (reference sequence). There are 15 residues in the CDR3.

The chain recombines TRBV19 with TRBJ2-7; 8 bases agree with TRBD1. CDR1 is LNHDA and CDR2 is SQIVND in the germline V gene (reference sequence). With 1 base clipped from V and 3 bases from J, the junction kept 8 bases outside the gene matches. CDR3 length equals 16 residues. Here the CDR3 DNA reads TGTGCCAGTAGTATAGTAGGCAGGACAGGGTTCTACGAGCAGTACTTC. Amino acids: CASSIVGRTGFYEQYF.

The chain carries TRBV10-3 and TRBJ1-5; weak D call: TRBD1 (6 bases). Germline values: CDR1 ENHRY, CDR2 SYGVKD. The CDR3 length is 13 residues. Trimming took off 2 bases at V and 4 bases at J, with 6 bases between the two ends. For the CDR3, the DNA is TGTGCCATCAGTGAGGGACAGAATCAGCCCCAGCATTTT. Translation: CAISEGQNQPQHF.

The chain uses TRBV29-1 and TRBJ2-3; the match to TRBD2 covers 7 bases. The CDR3 contains 14 residues. Germline V gene data show CDR1 as SQVTM and CDR2 as ANQGSEA. After removal of 5 bases from V and 2 bases from J, the junction contained 7 bases not matched to a gene. CDR3 sequence (DNA): TGCAGCGTTACGGGGGAGGGACTCACAGATACGCAGTATTTT. Protein product: CSVTGEGLTDTQYF.

This clone appeared a few times. The chain employs TRBV7-9 and TRBJ1-2; D not resolved. The V gene's germline CDR1 is SEHNR and CDR2 FQNEAQ (reference sequence). The CDR3 is 12 amino acids. V dropped 2 bases and J dropped 1 base, with 2 bases sitting between them. The CDR3 nucleotides read TGTGCCAGCAGCTTACTTAACTATGGCTACACCTTC. Translation: CASSLLNYGYTF. Complete variable domain (other parts from reference TRBV7-9 and TRBJ1-2): DTGVSQNPRHKITKRGQNVTFRCDPISEHNRLYWYRQTLGQGPEFLTYFQNEAQLEKSRLLSDRFSAERPKGSFSTLEIQRTEQGDSAMYLCASSLLNYGYTFGSGTRLTVV.

The V gene is TRBV12-3 or TRBV12-4, the J gene TRBJ1-6, with 7 bases matching TRBD1. The V gene end was trimmed by 9 bases and the J gene end by 14 bases; junction bases not matched to a gene: 13. This CDR3 is built from 13 residues. Here the CDR3 DNA reads TGTGCCAGGAAAAAGATCAGGGGGGCGGCCCTCCACTTT. Translating gives CARKKIRGAALHF.

The rearrangement joins TRBV9 to TRBJ2-1; TRBD2 agrees at 7 bases. Looked up from germline, CDR1 is SGDLS and CDR2 is YYNGEE. This CDR3 contains 17 residues. The trim removed 0 bases at V and 3 bases at J, leaving 9 bases unmatched. CDR3: CASSVVAGDVNYNEQFF. CDR3 DNA: TGTGCCAGCAGCGTAGTTGCGGGGGACGTAAACTACAATGAGCAGTTCTTC.

This clone was recorded once. The chain employs TRBV29-1 and TRBJ1-1, with no clear D. The ends were cut back, 1 base at V and 3 bases at J, with 9 bases in the middle. Germline-derived CDR1 and CDR2 are SQVTM and ANQGSEA. The CDR3 runs to 13 residues. The CDR3 loop is CSVEVDGDTEAFF. CDR3 DNA sequence: TGCAGCGTTGAAGTCGATGGAGACACTGAAGCTTTCTTT.

As concerns this clone: This likely comes from a read error, as the CDR3 has no conserved phenylalanine or tryptophan at its end. The DNA is omitted, as the CDR3 cannot be located on it reliably, and the CDR3 follows TCRdb's listing. V gene TRBV11-3 combines with J gene TRBJ2-7; the D call in the table, TRBD2, was not verified against the DNA. Looked up from germline, CDR1 is SGHNT and CDR2 is YENEEA. A total of 11 residues make up the CDR3, ends included. The CDR3 is CASSFRNSGFT.

The V gene is TRBV9, the J gene TRBJ1-4; D unclear. The CDR3 extends over 14 amino acids. Germline V gives CDR1 SGDLS, CDR2 YYNGEE. Trimming removed 2 bases from V and 7 bases from J, with 12 bases in between. CDR3 protein: CASSVSGKSEKLFF. CDR3 in DNA: TGTGCCAGCAGCGTGTCCGGGAAGAGTGAAAAACTGTTTTTT.

The chain joins TRBV6-2 or TRBV6-3 to TRBJ2-5; 11 bases match TRBD2. The CDR3 totals 21 residues. Germline V gives CDR1 MNHEY, CDR2 SVGEGT. Germline trimming cut 3 bases from V and 2 bases from J; bases unmatched to any gene: 20. CDR3 bases: TGTGCCAGCAGTTATCCAGCTCTAGCGGGGGGCGCGTTGATGAAACAAGAGACCCAGTACTTC. Encoded protein: CASSYPALAGGALMKQETQYF.

This clone is a singleton in its sample. This rearrangement joins TRBV11-2 to TRBJ1-1; a possible D gene is TRBD1 (5 bases). Germline V gene lookup returns CDR1 SGHAT and CDR2 FQNNGV. The CDR3 is 15 residues long. V lost 0 bases and J lost 3, with 11 bases in between. CDR3 bases: TGTGCCAGCAGCTTAGATCGTCGGGGGGACACTGAAGCTTTCTTT. This translates into CASSLDRRGDTEAFF.

This clone was seen only once. The chain employs TRBV18 and TRBJ1-3; a weak D match, TRBD1 (5 bases). The CDR3 totals 14 residues. Per the germline V gene, CDR1 is KGHSH and CDR2 is LQKENI. Deletions cut 3 bases from V and 4 bases from J, with 10 bases between. This CDR3 is CASSPGASGNTIYF. The CDR3 DNA sequence: TGTGCCAGCTCACCTGGGGCGTCCGGAAACACCATATATTTT.

This rearrangement joins TRBV5-5 to TRBJ1-4; 8 nucleotides agree with TRBD1. Germline V gene data show CDR1 as SGHKS and CDR2 as YYEKEE (reference sequence). V dropped 9 bases and J dropped 3; count of bases not matched to a gene: 13. This CDR3 spans 16 amino acids. CDR3 sequence (DNA): TGTGCCACCACATCCGGACAGGGACGTGCTAATGAAAAACTGTTTTTT. It translates to CATTSGQGRANEKLFF.

V is TRBV5-8 and J is TRBJ1-5, with 8 positions matching TRBD1. V lost 3 bases, J lost 9 bases, and 8 bases stayed unmatched. There are 14 residues in the CDR3. CDR1 and CDR2 (germline): SGHTS, YDEGEE. The DNA of the CDR3 is TGTGCCAGCAGCTCGGACAGGGCTTATGGGCCCCAGCATTTT. It is translated as CASSSDRAYGPQHF. Filled out from reference TRBV5-8 and TRBJ1-5, the complete variable domain reads EAGVTQSPTHLIKTRGQQATLRCSPISGHTSVYWYQQALGLGLQFLLWYDEGEERNRGNFPPRFSGRQFPNYSSELNVNALELEDSALYLCASSSDRAYGPQHFGDGTRLSIL.

The chain has TRBV4-1 and TRBJ1-2; 8 positions match TRBD1. The CDR3 covers 15 residues. The junction had 4 bases not matched to a gene; V was cut back by 1 base and J by 3 bases. CDR1 and CDR2 from the germline V gene are MGHRA and YSYEKL. This chain's CDR3 is CASSQGTGIDYGYTF. CDR3 bases: TGCGCCAGCAGCCAAGGGACAGGGATTGACTATGGCTACACCTTC.